This paragraph covers one T cell receptor (beta chain) sequence. The antigen it recognizes is unknown. Base qualities are not at hand, and no much larger clone is one base apart. The label giving this sample's time point can be read as: baseline before first vaccination. The vaccinee samples were drawn from two UK trials, COV001 and COV002, one of which was a single-blind randomized controlled phase 2/3 trial testing AZD1222 (ChAdOx1 nCoV-19) in healthy adults. For TCRbeta chain sequencing, PBMC samples from trial participants were taken at day 0 and at day 28 after the second dose. Trimming removed 4 bases from V and 8 bases from J; the gene matches leave 15 bases unexplained. The CDR3 has 16 amino acids, counting the end cysteine and phenylalanine. The entry retains the CDR3 DNA only, 48 bases that are in frame from base 1. Looking up the germline V gene yields CDR1 SGHRS and CDR2 YFSETQ. The data are from a study of T cell responses to AZD1222 COVID-19 vaccine (dated by TCRdb to the early 2020s). General notes on the study: AZD1222 recipients with second doses at about 4 weeks or about 12 weeks were pooled, because spike-specific TCR depth and breadth did not differ between schedules. Trial participants were enrolled by age into subgroups of 18-55, 56-69 and 70-plus years, and roughly 150, 30 and 60 TCR-sequenced participants, respectively, were included in these subgroups. A total of roughly 240 trial participants underwent TCR sequencing, of whom 207 received two doses of AZD1222 and about 26 received two doses of the MenACWY control vaccine. Study-wide conclusions, independent of this receptor: Because no day 14 peak-response samples were available, the repertoires could be characterized only after the peak T cell response. Vaccine-associated CD4 TCRs spanned the whole spike protein, with dominant responses in regions 160-218 and 743-854. In the small 56-69-year group, the increase in depth fell short of significance, most likely because of low power. Reportedly, close to half of the unique spike-specific TCRs recognized epitopes lying outside the regions that are mutated in the B.1.351 and B.1.1.7 variants. After two AZD1222 doses, both the breadth and the depth of spike-specific TCRs were significantly higher than at day 0 and than in MenACWY recipients. Participants were mostly white British, with more females than males. The authors suggested clonal diversity may have been underestimated. Conclusions about previously exposed vaccinees were limited because only a handful of AZD1222 recipients were SARS-CoV-2 seropositive at baseline.

The CDR3 regions of human TCRbeta chains were analyzed by immunosequencing. As for the authors' bioinformatics: Repertoire TCRs were matched against a reference library of SARS-CoV-2-specific TCRs generated with the MIRA antigen-specificity platform. Breadth was defined as the fraction of unique TCRs that were SARS-CoV-2-associated, and depth was defined as the fraction of total T cells that were SARS-CoV-2-associated. Using the MIRA data, each spike-specific TCR was mapped to the spike region that the TCR reacts to and placed in a CD4 or CD8 class. Log10-transformed breadth and depth values were compared by one-way ANOVA with Sidak's multiple comparisons tests. As stored in TCRdb, this immuneACCESS dataset retains in-frame rearrangements with V and J assigned. A fraction of the clones does not appear; measured against another copy, unresolved V genes explain less than half of the discrepancy, and the remainder lacks a known reason. V and J calls and clone size are given by that table; D and trimming were obtained from the DNA. The sample table shows about 54,000 clones, and about 89% are seen once. The ten largest clones represent less than 2% of the sample.

Specimen: peripheral blood, collected on day 0 of AZD1222 vaccination. The rearrangement joined TRBV5-1 to TRBJ2-1, with 7 central nucleotides matching TRBD2. The source is an adult in good health. The nucleotide sequence reads as follows: TGCGCCAGCAGCACCACCGGGAGGCTACCTGGGGATGAGCAGTTCTTC. Its protein is CASSTTGRLPGDEQFF.